This T cell receptor (beta chain) was captured in a study of control samples from healthy donors and cancer patients. Sequencing used immunoSEQ multiplex PCR; TCRdb keeps in-frame clones, though not all of them. The sample holds under 200,000 clones, roughly nine tenths seen once. The CDR3 loop spans 15 amino acids. The V gene lost 1 base and the J gene lost 5 bases, with 14 bases spanning the gap. From germline, CDR1 is SGHVS and CDR2 FQNEAQ. The rearrangement uses TRBV7-8 and TRBJ1-1, with no clear D. The clonotype comes from a young woman in good health. The sequencing input was blood. CDR3 in amino acids: CASSLDGAGGTEAFF. The DNA of the CDR3 is TGTGCCAGCAGCTTAGACGGTGCAGGAGGGACTGAAGCTTTCTTT.